This T cell receptor (beta chain) was sequenced for a study of blood T cell repertoires in COVID-19. Study summary: Donors in the United States, Italy and Spain gave samples during acute or convalescent COVID-19. The cDNA or gDNA used as material had been derived from T cells, B-cell-depleted T cells, or PBMCs.

Profiled with immunoSEQ multiplex PCR; TCRdb holds only in-frame clones, not every one. Here the sample spans about 300,000 clones, approximately 86% being singletons. Germline V lookup: CDR1 SNHLY, CDR2 FYNNEI. V lost 6 bases, J lost 1 base, and 6 bases lay in between. CDR3 length: 13 residues. The clonotype comes from a man in his 70s with acute or convalescent COVID-19. The chain carries TRBV2 and TRBJ2-2, with D possibly matching TRBD1 (6 bases). Sequencing was carried out using peripheral blood. CDR3 nucleotides: TGTGCCAGCAGAGGGGGGAACACCGGGGAGCTGTTTTTT. It translates to CASRGGNTGELFF.